This is a list of T cell receptor beta chains from one sample in a study of blood T cell repertoires in COVID-19. TCRdb keeps only in-frame clones here, not all; method: immunoSEQ multiplex PCR. The sample includes more than 70,000 clones, 80% seen only once; the top ten take over 9%. The source material was peripheral blood. The receptors derive from a woman in her 70s with acute or convalescent COVID-19. The CDR3 runs from the conserved cysteine through the conserved F or W. Fields, in order: J gene, V gene, CDR3 protein.

j_call: TRBJ2-2; v_call: TRBV19; cdr3_aa: CASGKGQNTGELFF
j_call: TRBJ1-1; v_call: TRBV19; cdr3_aa: CASTSTGTGVTEAFF
j_call: TRBJ2-1; v_call: TRBV3-1/TRBV3-2; cdr3_aa: CASSHLTQARSGSSYNEQFF
j_call: TRBJ1-5; v_call: TRBV5-1; cdr3_aa: CASSQDGGYQPQHF
j_call: TRBJ1-2; v_call: TRBV6-1; cdr3_aa: CASSEAWTGFYGYTF
j_call: TRBJ2-7; v_call: TRBV5-1; cdr3_aa: CASSAGLAGAYYEQYF
j_call: TRBJ2-7; v_call: TRBV10-2; cdr3_aa: CASGGQGAYEQYF
j_call: TRBJ1-6; v_call: TRBV9; cdr3_aa: CASSADSHLYNSPLHF
j_call: TRBJ2-1; v_call: TRBV28; cdr3_aa: CASAPPAGDYNEQFF
j_call: TRBJ1-1; v_call: TRBV5-1; cdr3_aa: CASSLIGGRTEAFF
j_call: TRBJ2-7; v_call: TRBV5-4; cdr3_aa: CASSQGQSYEQYF
j_call: TRBJ1-5; v_call: TRBV20-1; cdr3_aa: CSASSGGEGQPQHF
j_call: TRBJ1-4; v_call: TRBV28; cdr3_aa: CASSSPGTGNEKLFF
j_call: TRBJ2-7; v_call: TRBV19; cdr3_aa: CASSTSGTSGRFSYEQYF
j_call: TRBJ2-7; v_call: TRBV4-2; cdr3_aa: CASSHGRSYEQYF
j_call: TRBJ1-2; v_call: TRBV19; cdr3_aa: CASGLGAGYTF
j_call: TRBJ2-6; v_call: TRBV9; cdr3_aa: CASSVVAGQGSGANVLTF
j_call: TRBJ2-7; v_call: TRBV5-6; cdr3_aa: CASSFIDRVGEQYF
j_call: TRBJ2-1; v_call: TRBV2; cdr3_aa: CASTATSANQGEQFF
j_call: TRBJ1-3; v_call: TRBV18; cdr3_aa: CASKGQGSGNTIYF
j_call: TRBJ2-3; v_call: TRBV18; cdr3_aa: CASSPPGTSDGTDTQYF
j_call: TRBJ1-5; v_call: TRBV11-2; cdr3_aa: CASSLGRVQPQHF
j_call: TRBJ1-3; v_call: TRBV20-1; cdr3_aa: CSASLASGNTIYF
j_call: TRBJ2-5; v_call: TRBV7-2; cdr3_aa: CASSLTVRETQYF
j_call: TRBJ1-6; v_call: TRBV18; cdr3_aa: CASSPRGVASPLHF
j_call: TRBJ1-1; v_call: TRBV6-1; cdr3_aa: CASSDNRGRGTEAFF